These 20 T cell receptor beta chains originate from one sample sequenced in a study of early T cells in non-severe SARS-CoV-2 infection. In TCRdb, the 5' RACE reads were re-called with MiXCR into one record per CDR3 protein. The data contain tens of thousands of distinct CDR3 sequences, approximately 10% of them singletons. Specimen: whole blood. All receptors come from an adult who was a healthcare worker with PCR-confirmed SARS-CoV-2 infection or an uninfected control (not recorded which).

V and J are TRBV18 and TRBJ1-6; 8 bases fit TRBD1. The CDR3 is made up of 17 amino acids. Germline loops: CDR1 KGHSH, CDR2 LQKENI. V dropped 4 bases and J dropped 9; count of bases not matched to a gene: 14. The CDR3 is CASSQLGTGLNSSPLHF. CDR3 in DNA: TGTGCCAGCTCACAACTCGGGACAGGCCTCAACTCTTCACCCCTCCACTTT.

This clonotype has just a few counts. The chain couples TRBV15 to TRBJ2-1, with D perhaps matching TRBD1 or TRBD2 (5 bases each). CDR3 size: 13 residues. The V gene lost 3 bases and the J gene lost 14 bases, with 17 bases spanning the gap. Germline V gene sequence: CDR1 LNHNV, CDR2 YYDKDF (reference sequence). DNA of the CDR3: TGTGCCACCAGCAGCTTCGGGACCCCGAGTGAGTTCTTC. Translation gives CATSSFGTPSEFF.

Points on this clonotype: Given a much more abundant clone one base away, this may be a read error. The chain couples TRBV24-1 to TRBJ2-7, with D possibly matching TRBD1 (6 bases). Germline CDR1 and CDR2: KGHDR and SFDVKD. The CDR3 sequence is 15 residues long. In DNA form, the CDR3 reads TGTGCCACCAGTGAGGCCGGGACACCCTCCTACGAGCTGTACTTC. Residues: CATSEAGTPSYELYF.

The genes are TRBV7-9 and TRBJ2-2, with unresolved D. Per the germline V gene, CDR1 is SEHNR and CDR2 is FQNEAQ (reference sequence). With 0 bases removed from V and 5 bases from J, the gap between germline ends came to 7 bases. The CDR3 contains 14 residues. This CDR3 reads CASSLAQTTGELFF. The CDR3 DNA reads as TGTGCCAGCAGCTTAGCACAGACTACCGGGGAGCTGTTTTTT. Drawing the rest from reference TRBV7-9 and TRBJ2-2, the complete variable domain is DTGVSQNPRHKITKRGQNVTFRCDPISEHNRLYWYRQTLGQGPEFLTYFQNEAQLEKSRLLSDRFSAERPKGSFSTLEIQRTEQGDSAMYLCASSLAQTTGELFFGEGSRLTVL.

This CDR3 reads CATSRRLAGQTGELFF. The CDR3 nucleotides read TGTGCCACCAGCAGGAGACTAGCGGGGCAAACCGGGGAGCTGTTTTTT. The chain carries TRBV15 and TRBJ2-2; 11 bases are a match to TRBD2. In germline, CDR1 is LNHNV, CDR2 YYDKDF (reference sequence). V shed 3 bases and J 5 bases; nucleotides not matched to a gene: 5. This CDR3 region has 16 residues.

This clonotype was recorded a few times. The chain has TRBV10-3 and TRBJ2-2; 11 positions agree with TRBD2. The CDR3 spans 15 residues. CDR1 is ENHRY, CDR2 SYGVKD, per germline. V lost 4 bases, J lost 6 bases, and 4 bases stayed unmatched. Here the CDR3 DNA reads TGTGCCATCAGTGGTAGCGGGGGGGCCCCCGGGGAGCTGTTTTTT. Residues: CAISGSGGAPGELFF.

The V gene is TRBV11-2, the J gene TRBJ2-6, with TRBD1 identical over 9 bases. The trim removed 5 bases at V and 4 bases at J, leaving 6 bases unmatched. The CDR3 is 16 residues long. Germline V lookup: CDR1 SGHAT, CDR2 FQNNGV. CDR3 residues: CASSIGQGRGANVLTF. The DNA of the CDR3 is TGTGCCAGCAGCATCGGACAGGGGAGAGGGGCCAACGTCCTGACTTTC.

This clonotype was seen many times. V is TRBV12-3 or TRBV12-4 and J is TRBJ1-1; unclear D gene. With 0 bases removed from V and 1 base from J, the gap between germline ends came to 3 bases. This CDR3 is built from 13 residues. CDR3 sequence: CASSLARNTEAFF. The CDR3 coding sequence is TGTGCCAGCAGTTTAGCCAGGAACACTGAAGCTTTCTTT.

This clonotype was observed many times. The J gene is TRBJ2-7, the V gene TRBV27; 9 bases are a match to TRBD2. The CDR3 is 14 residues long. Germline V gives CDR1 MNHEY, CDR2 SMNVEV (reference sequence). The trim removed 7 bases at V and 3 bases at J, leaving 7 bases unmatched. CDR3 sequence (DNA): TGTGCCAGCAAAGCGCTAGCGGGGTTCTACGAGCAGTACTTC. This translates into CASKALAGFYEQYF.

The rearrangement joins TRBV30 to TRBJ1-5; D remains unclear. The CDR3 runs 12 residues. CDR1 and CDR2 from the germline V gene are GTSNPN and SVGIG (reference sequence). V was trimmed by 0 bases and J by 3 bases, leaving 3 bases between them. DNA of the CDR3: TGTGCCTGGAGTGTACCCAATCAGCCCCAGCATTTT. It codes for CAWSVPNQPQHF.

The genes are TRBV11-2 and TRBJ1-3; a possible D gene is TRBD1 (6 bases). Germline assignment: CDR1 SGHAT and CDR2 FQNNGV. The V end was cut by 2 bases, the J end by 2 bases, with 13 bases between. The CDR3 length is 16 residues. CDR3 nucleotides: TGTGCCAGCAGCTTATTCGGGGGGCGACCTGGAAACACCATATATTTT. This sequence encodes CASSLFGGRPGNTIYF.

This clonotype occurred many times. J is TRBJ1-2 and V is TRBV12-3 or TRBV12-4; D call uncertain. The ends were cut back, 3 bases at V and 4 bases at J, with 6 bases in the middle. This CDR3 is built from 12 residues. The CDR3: CASSFSSYGYTF. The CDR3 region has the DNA TGTGCCAGCAGTTTCTCTTCCTATGGCTACACCTTC.

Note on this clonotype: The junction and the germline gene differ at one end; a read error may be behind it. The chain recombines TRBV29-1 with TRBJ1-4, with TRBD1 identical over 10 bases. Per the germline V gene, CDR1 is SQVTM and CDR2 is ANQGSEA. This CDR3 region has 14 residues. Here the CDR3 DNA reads TGCAGCGTTGGGACAGGGGGAAATAATGAAAAACTGCTTTTT. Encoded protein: CSVGTGGNNEKLLF.

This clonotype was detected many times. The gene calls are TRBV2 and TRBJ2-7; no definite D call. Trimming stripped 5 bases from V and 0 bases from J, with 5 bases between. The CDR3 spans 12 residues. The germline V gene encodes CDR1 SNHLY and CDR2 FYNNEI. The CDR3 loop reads CASSRDSYEQYF. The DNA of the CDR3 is TGTGCCAGCAGTAGGGACTCCTACGAGCAGTACTTC.

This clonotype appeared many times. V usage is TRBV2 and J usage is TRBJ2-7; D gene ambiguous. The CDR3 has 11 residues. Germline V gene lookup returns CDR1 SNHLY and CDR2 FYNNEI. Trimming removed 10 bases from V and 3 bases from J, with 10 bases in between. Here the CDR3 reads CAINSDYEQYF. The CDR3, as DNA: TGTGCCATCAATTCCGACTACGAGCAGTACTTC.

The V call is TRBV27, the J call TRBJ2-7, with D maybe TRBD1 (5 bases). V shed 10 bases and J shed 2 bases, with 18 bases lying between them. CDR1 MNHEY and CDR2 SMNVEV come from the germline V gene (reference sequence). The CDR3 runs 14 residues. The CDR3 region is CATASQGVTYEQYF. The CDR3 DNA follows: TGTGCCACAGCCTCACAAGGGGTAACCTACGAGCAGTACTTC.

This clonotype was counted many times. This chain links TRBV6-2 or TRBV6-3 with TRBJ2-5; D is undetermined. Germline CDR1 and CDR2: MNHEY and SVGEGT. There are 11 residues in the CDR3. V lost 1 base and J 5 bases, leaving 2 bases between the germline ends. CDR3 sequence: CASSYFETQYF. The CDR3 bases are TGTGCCAGCAGTTACTTCGAGACCCAGTACTTC.

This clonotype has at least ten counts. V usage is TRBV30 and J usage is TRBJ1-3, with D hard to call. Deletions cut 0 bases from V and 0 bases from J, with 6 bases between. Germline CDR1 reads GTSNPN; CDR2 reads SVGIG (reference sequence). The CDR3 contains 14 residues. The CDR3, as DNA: TGTGCCTGGAGTGTAGGCAGCTCTGGAAACACCATATATTTT. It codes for CAWSVGSSGNTIYF.

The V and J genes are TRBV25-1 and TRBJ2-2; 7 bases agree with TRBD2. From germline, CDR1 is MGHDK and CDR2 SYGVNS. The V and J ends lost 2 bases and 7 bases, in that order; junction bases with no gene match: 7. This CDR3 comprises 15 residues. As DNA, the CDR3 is TGTGCCAGCAGTGAAGAGGGCGGGAGTCGCGGGGAGCTGTTTTTT. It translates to CASSEEGGSRGELFF.

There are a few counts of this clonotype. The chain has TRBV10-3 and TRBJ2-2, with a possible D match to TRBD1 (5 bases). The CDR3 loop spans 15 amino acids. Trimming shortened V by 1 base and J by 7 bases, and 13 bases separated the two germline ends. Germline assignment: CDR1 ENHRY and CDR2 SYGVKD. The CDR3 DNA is TGTGCCATCAGTGAGTTACCGACCGACAGCGGGGAGCTGTTTTTT. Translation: CAISELPTDSGELFF.